This T cell receptor (beta chain) was sequenced for a study of T-cell reconstitution after alpha-beta-depleted transplantation in children. Construction of the TCRbeta library involved unique molecular identifiers. TCRdb passed the PCR reads through MiXCR, listing each CDR3 protein once. The sample includes roughly 120,000 distinct CDR3 sequences, under 30% of them seen just once. Germline CDR1 reads SGHVS; CDR2 reads FNYEAQ. V was pared by 0 bases and J by 9 bases, with 12 bases between. The CDR3 loop spans 15 amino acids. In this sample, this clonotype turned up many times. This clonotype was obtained from a male patient aged 2 to 9 who had a stem cell transplant for chronic granulomatous disease, so the T cells may come from the graft donor. The material was PBMCs, mostly from graft donor cells, obtained 180 days after TCRalphabeta/CD19-depleted stem cell transplant. V is TRBV7-6 and J is TRBJ1-6; a weak D match, TRBD1 (5 bases). This chain's CDR3 is CASSLAGPKGSPLHF. DNA for the CDR3: TGTGCCAGCAGCTTAGCGGGACCTAAGGGTTCACCCCTCCACTTT.